This T cell receptor beta chain is drawn from a study of shared clonotypes between healthy human individuals (TCRdb year 2020). With regard to the full study: The cohort included a few men and a couple of women between 18 and 49 years of age. For each donor, CD4 naive and CD4 memory were each run on three plates, CD8 naive on two plates, and CD8 memory on one plate. Blood TCR repertoires of roughly five healthy adults were deeply sequenced to estimate repertoire size and the extent of clonotype sharing between individuals. To increase sequencing depth and limit assay-specific biases, different laboratories used diverse techniques to prepare libraries and sequence TCR repertoires. Between about 0.85 and 9.5 billion PBMCs per donor were obtained by leukapheresis.

In the germline V gene, CDR1 corresponds to SQVTM and CDR2 to ANQGSEA. V loses 3 bases of germline sequence and J loses 3 bases, and the interval between the two ends is 5 bases. CDR3 length: 11 amino acids, cysteine to phenylalanine. Solely the CDR3 DNA is kept, with 33 bases framed from the first base. Using the deep immunoSEQ assay, TCR CDR3 regions were amplified from genomic DNA by multiplex PCR. Extracted genomic DNA from each cell subset was distributed evenly across all wells of several immunoSEQ 96-well plates, and each plate was treated as a replicate. For sorted subsets, around 200 ng genomic DNA, equal to tens of thousands of T cell genomes, was loaded into each replicate PCR. The purified libraries were quantified using a Qubit 3.0 fluorometer, sized with a Bioanalyzer 2100, and then quantified again using the KAPA Library Quantification kit. Each immunoSEQ 96-well plate was sequenced on its own single-read 150-cycle Illumina NextSeq 550 flow cell. As for the authors' bioinformatics: Because the immunoSEQ output included only junctional sequences and no quality scores, the filtering could not be the same as the filtering used for full-length reads. Sequences were annotated with PyIR, a Python wrapper for IgBLAST v1.9, using IMGT germline references to assign V/J genes and CDR3. Reads with weak V/J assignments (E-value above 1e-6), missing CDR3, stop codons, out-of-frame junctions, or ambiguous translated residues were removed. V3J clonotypes were defined by identical inferred V gene, J gene, and CDR3 amino acid sequence. To compute the percentage overlap between repertoires, the number of shared unique clonotypes was divided by the size of the smaller repertoire. Richness of each repertoire was evaluated using RTK rarefaction, the Chao1 estimator, and Recon v2.1 estimates of unobserved clonotypes. OLGA was used to compute generation probabilities for all TCRbeta clonotypes that the gDNA method yielded from a handful of donors. Held by TCRdb, this immuneACCESS table contains in-frame sequences only and omits some clones. Under half of the omission traces to an unresolved V gene where checked; the cause of the rest is unknown. V, J and clone size are taken as reported in that table, and D and trimming were inferred from the DNA itself. The sample table lists some 1,400,000 clones, approximately 97% of them with a count of one. 1.2% of the sample goes to the ten largest clones.

Donors were healthy HIV-negative adults with no recently reported acute infections or vaccinations. Only Caucasian adults living in Nashville, Tennessee, USA were represented among the donors. CD4+ T cells were enriched by magnetic negative selection; naive cells were then positively selected on CD45RA, and the negative fraction formed the memory subset. Blood was collected by leukapheresis, and PBMCs were isolated by Ficoll-Histopaque density gradient centrifugation and then cryopreserved in liquid nitrogen vapor phase. Purity and quantity of every magnetically sorted T cell population were checked by analytical flow cytometry. Genomic DNA was isolated from every sorted fraction and measured by UV absorbance on a Nanodrop 2000c. Overall study outcomes, separate from this receptor: Compared with non-shared clonotypes, clonotypes shared by all four sorted-subset donors had higher generation probabilities. The genetic and exposure-history diversity represented was limited by the small number of donors. Approximately 5% of naive CD4, around 4% of naive CD8, 2% to 2.5% of memory CD4, and about 0.4% of memory CD8 clonotypes were shared across a few donors. Rarefaction of sorted-subset datasets indicated incomplete sequencing despite the large sequencing depth. Larger estimated clonotype richness was generally found for naive subsets than for memory subsets. Pairwise subsampling indicated that sequencing depth was expected to affect the degree of clonotype sharing among donors. Sampling was restricted to blood, and TCR repertoires in tissues likely differ from the TCR repertoires found in blood.

Comments on this clone: Which antigen it targets is not known. No per-base quality is available; no much larger clone lies one base away.

Sequencing used naive CD4+ T cells sorted from blood. Per the publication, the cell subset or site label means: CD45RA+ positively selected. The TCR comes from a young man in good health. This receptor chain uses TRBV29-1 and TRBJ1-2, with the D segment identity uncertain. The DNA sequence follows: TGCAGCGTTGACCGACACTATGGCTACACCTTC. The encoded protein is CSVDRHYGYTF. With the portions outside the CDR3 filled from the reference TRBV29-1 and TRBJ1-2 genes, the complete variable region becomes SAVISQKPSRDICQRGTSLTIQCQVDSQVTMMFWYRQQPGQSLTLIATANQGSEATYESGFVIDKFPISRPNLTFSTLTVSNMSPEDSSIYLCSVDRHYGYTFGSGTRLTVV.